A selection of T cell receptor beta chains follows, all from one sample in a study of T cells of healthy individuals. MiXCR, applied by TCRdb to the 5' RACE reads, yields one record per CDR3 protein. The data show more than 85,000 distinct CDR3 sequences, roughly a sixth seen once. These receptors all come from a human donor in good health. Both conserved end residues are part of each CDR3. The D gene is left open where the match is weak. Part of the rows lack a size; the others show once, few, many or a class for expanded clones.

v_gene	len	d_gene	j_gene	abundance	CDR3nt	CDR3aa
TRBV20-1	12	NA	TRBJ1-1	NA	TGCAGTGCCAACCAGGGGCCCACTGAAGCTTTCTTT	CSANQGPTEAFF
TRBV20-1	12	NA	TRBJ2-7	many	TGCAGTGCAACTTCGACAGGCACCGAGCAGTACTTC	CSATSTGTEQYF
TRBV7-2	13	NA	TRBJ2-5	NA	TGTGCCAGCAGCCCTGGGACGGTGGAGACCCAGTACTTC	CASSPGTVETQYF
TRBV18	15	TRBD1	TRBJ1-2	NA	TGTGCCAGCTCACCACAACCAGGGGGCCTTGATGGCTACACCTTC	CASSPQPGGLDGYTF
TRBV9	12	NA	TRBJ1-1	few	TGTGCCAGCAGCGTAGGAGGGGGGGTAGCTTTCTTT	CASSVGGGVAFF
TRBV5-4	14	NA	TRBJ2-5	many	TGTGCCAGCAGCTTAGTCGACAGGCAAGAGACCCAGTACTTC	CASSLVDRQETQYF
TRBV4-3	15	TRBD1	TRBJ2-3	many	TGCGCCAGCAGCCCCGGACAGGGTGAAACAGATACGCAGTATTTT	CASSPGQGETDTQYF
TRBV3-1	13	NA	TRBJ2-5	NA	TGTGCCAGCAGCCCACTAGACCGAGAGACCCAGTACTTC	CASSPLDRETQYF
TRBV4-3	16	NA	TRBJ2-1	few	TGCGCCAGCAGCCAAGATGATGGCCGCTCCTACAATGAGCAGTTCTTC	CASSQDDGRSYNEQFF
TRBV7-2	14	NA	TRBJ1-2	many	TGTGCCAGCAGCACGTACAGAACCTCGGGTGGCTACACCTTC	CASSTYRTSGGYTF
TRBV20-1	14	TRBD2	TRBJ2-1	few	TGCAGTGCTTATAGCGGGGGGGCCACTAGGGAGCAGTTCTTC	CSAYSGGATREQFF
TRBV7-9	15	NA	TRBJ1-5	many	TGTGCCAGCAGCTTAGATTTGGCGGGAGATCAGCCCCAGCATTTT	CASSLDLAGDQPQHF
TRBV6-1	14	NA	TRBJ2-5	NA	TGTGCCAGCAGTGAAGCGGGGGTGTATGGGTCCCAGTACTTC	CASSEAGVYGSQYF
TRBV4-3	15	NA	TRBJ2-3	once	TGCGCCAGCAGCCAACATCCTTTCCAGGCAGATACGCAGTATTTT	CASSQHPFQADTQYF
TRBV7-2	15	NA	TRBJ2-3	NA	TGTGCGACCGGCGGCGGTCTGACTAGCACAGATACGCAGTATTTT	CATGGGLTSTDTQYF
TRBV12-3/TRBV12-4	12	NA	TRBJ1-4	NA	TGTGCCAGCAGCGGGGAGAGTGAAAAACTGTTTTTT	CASSGESEKLFF
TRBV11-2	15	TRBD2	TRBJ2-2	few	TGTGCCAGCAGCCCGCCGGGGGGGCTGTCCGGGGAGCTGTTTTTT	CASSPPGGLSGELFF
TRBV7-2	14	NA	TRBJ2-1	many	TGTGCCAGCAGCCCGTACACTACCCACAATGAGCAGTTCTTC	CASSPYTTHNEQFF
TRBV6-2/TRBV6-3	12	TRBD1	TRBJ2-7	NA	TGTGCCATCGGGACAGGGTTCTACGAGCAGTACTTC	CAIGTGFYEQYF
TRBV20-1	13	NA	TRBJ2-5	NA	TGCAGTGCTAGAGATAACAACCAAGAGACCCAGTACTTC	CSARDNNQETQYF
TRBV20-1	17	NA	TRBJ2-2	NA	TGCAGTGCTAGAGACGGAGTAATGGGCGGCGACACCGGGGAGCTGTTTTTT	CSARDGVMGGDTGELFF
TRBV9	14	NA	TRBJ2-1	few	TGTGCCAGCAGCGTAGGTTTTGGTTTGGGGGAGCAGTTCTTC	CASSVGFGLGEQFF
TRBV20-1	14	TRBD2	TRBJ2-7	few	TGCAGTGCTAGATGGGCTAGCGGAACCTACGAGCAGTACTTC	CSARWASGTYEQYF
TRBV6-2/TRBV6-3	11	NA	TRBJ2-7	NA	TGTGCCAGCAGTTATAGTAGCCAGCAGTACTTC	CASSYSSQQYF
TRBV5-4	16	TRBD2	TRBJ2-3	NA	TGTGCCAGCAGCTTGGCTCTAGCGGAGCCCACAGATACGCAGTATTTT	CASSLALAEPTDTQYF
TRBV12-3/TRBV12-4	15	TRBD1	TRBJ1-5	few	TGTGCCAGCAGTTTAATTGGGACAGGGGGCGAGGCCCAGCATTTT	CASSLIGTGGEAQHF
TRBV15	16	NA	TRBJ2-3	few	TGTGCCACCAGCAGAGATCTGCGAGCGGGCACAGATACGCAGTATTTT	CATSRDLRAGTDTQYF
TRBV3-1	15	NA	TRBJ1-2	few	TGTGCCAGCAGCCAAACTCCACAGAGAGACTACGGCTACACCTTC	CASSQTPQRDYGYTF
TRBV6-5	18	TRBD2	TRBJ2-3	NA	TGTGCCAGCAGTTACTCTGTGGCTAGCGGGGGGACCACAGATACGCAGTATTTT	CASSYSVASGGTTDTQYF
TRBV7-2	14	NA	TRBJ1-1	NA	TGTGCCAGCAGCTTAGATCCGGGTTACACTGAAGCTTTCTTT	CASSLDPGYTEAFF
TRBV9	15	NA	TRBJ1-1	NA	TGTGCCAGCAGCGGGTCCGGGACCCTTCAGGATGAAGCTTTCTTT	CASSGSGTLQDEAFF
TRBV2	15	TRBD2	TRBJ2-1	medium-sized	TGTGCCAGCAGTGAATCGGGACTAGCCAACAATGAGCAGTTCTTC	CASSESGLANNEQFF
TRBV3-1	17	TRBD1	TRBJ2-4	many	TGTGCCAGCAGCCCGCGGACAGGGCCATTAGCCAAAAACATTCAGTACTTC	CASSPRTGPLAKNIQYF
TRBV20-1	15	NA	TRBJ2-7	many	TGCAGTGCTAGGCTTGGGGTTCGGAGCTCCTACGAGCAGTACTTC	CSARLGVRSSYEQYF
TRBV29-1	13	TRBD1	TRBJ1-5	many	TGCAGCGTTAGTGGGACAGGGGATCAGCCCCAGCATTTT	CSVSGTGDQPQHF
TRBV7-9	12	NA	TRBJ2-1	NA	TGTGCCAGCAGCTTACCGCGCAATGAGCAGTTCTTC	CASSLPRNEQFF
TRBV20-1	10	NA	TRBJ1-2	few	TGCAGTGCCGGACTTAATGGCTACACCTTC	CSAGLNGYTF
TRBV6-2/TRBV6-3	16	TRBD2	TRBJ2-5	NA	TGTGCCAGCCTCCCACTCGCGGGAGGGCCTTCAGAGACCCAGTACTTC	CASLPLAGGPSETQYF
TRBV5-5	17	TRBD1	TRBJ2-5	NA	TGCGCCAGCAGCCCGGGACAGGGGGCGAAGTACCAAGAGACCCAGTACTTC	CASSPGQGAKYQETQYF
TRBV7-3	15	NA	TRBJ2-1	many	TGTGCCAGCAGCTTAGTAGGGGCTCCCTACAATGAGCAGTTCTTC	CASSLVGAPYNEQFF
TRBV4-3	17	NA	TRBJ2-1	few	TGCGCCAGCAGGCAGTCCCTTACTAGTCAAGGCGACCTAAGGGAGTTCTTC	CASRQSLTSQGDLREFF
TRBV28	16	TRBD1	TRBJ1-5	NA	TGTGCCAGCATCCCATCCGGACAGGGGTCAAATCAGCCCCAGCATTTT	CASIPSGQGSNQPQHF
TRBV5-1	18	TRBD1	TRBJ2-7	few	TGCGCCAGCAGCTTGGTTTACCTAACAAGGGACAGCCTCTACGAGCAGTACTTC	CASSLVYLTRDSLYEQYF
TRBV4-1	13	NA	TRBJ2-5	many	TGCGCCAGCAGCCAAGATGTTCTGGGTACCGAGTACTTC	CASSQDVLGTEYF
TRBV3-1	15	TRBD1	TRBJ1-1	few	TGTGCCAGCAGCCCCCGACAGGGCTCGAACACTGAAGCTTTCTTT	CASSPRQGSNTEAFF
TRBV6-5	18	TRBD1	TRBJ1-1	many	TGTGCCAGCAGTTTAGGACCCGGACAGGGGGGCCGGAACACTGAAGCTTTCTTT	CASSLGPGQGGRNTEAFF
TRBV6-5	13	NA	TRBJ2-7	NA	TGTGCCAGCAGTTGGTTGGGGGGATACGAGCAGTACTTC	CASSWLGGYEQYF